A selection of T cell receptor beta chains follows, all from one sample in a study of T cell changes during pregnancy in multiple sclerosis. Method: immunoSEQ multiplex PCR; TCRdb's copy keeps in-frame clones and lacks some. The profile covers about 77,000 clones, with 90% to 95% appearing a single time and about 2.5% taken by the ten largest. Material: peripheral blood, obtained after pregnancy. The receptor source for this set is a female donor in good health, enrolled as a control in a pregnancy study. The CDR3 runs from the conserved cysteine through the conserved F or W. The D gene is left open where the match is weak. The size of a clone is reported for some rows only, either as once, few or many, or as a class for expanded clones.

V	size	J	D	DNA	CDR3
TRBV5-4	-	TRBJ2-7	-	TGTGCCAGCAGCTTTCCCGGGGGTGACTACGAGCAGTACTTC	CASSFPGGDYEQYF
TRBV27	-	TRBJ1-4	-	TGTGCCAGCAGTTTACGAGGAACTAATGAAAAACTGTTTTTT	CASSLRGTNEKLFF
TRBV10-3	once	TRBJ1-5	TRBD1	TGTGCCATCAGTGAGAGATACGACAGGGGGAAGTTGCAGCCCCAGCATTTT	CAISERYDRGKLQPQHF
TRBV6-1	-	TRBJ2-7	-	TGTGCCAGCAGCAGGACATCAAGCTACGAGCAGTACTTC	CASSRTSSYEQYF
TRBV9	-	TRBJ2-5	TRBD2	TGTGCCAGCAGCGTCGGACTAGCGGGAGGCCAAGAGACCCAGTACTTC	CASSVGLAGGQETQYF
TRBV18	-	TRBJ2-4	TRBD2	TGTGCCAGCTCACCACGAGGGCTAGCGGGAGATCGCGTAGCCAAAAACATTCAGTACTTC	CASSPRGLAGDRVAKNIQYF
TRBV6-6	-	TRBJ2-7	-	TGTGCCAGCAGTTACTCACCTAGCGTCGGCTACGAGCAGTACTTC	CASSYSPSVGYEQYF
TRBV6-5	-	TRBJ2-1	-	TGTGCCAGCAGTTATACGCGATTCTACAATGAGCAGTTCTTC	CASSYTRFYNEQFF
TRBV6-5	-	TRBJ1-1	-	TGTGCCCCCAGTGGAGGTGGGCCCCTTGAAGCTTTCTTT	CAPSGGGPLEAFF
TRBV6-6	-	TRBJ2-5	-	TGTGCCAGCAGTCCAAGGGGGACCCAGTACTTC	CASSPRGTQYF
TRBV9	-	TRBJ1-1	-	TGTGCCAGCAGCAAACGGGACACTCTCATGAACACTGAAGCTTTCTTT	CASSKRDTLMNTEAFF
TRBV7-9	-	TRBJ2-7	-	TGTGCCAGCAGCCCCTACTGGGGGGAAACCTCCTACGAGCAGTACTTC	CASSPYWGETSYEQYF
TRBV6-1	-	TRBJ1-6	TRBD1	TGTGCCAGCAGTGAAGGGGCAGGGGGCAGTCATAGGAATTCACCCCTCCACTTT	CASSEGAGGSHRNSPLHF
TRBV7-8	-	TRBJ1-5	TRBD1	TGTGCCAGCAGCTACGACAGGGGCAATCAGCCCCAGCATTTT	CASSYDRGNQPQHF
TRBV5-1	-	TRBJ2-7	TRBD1	TGCGCCAGCAGCTCTGGGGACAGGGGGTTTAAAGAGCAGTACTTC	CASSSGDRGFKEQYF
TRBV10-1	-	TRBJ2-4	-	TGCGCCAGCACCCGACCCCGGGACTTGACCAAAAACATTCAGTACTTC	CASTRPRDLTKNIQYF